This passage covers 23 T cell receptor beta chains from one sample sequenced in a study of cytotoxic CD8 clonotypes in ibrutinib-treated CLL. Generated by immunoSEQ multiplex PCR, the TCRdb table keeps only in-frame clones and is missing some. This sample yields more than 200,000 clones, of which around three quarters are seen a single time; 15% belongs to the top ten. The specimen comprised PBMCs, sampled after 24 months of ibrutinib treatment. Receptors were obtained from a human donor with chronic lymphocytic leukemia.

This rearrangement joins TRBV6-1 to TRBJ1-3; D is uncertain. V lost 2 bases, J lost 2 bases, and 13 bases lay in between. The germline V gene encodes CDR1 MNHNS and CDR2 SASEGT. This CDR3 spans 16 amino acids. The CDR3 region is CASSEHPFGTGNTIYF. CDR3 bases: TGTGCCAGCAGTGAACATCCGTTCGGAACTGGAAACACCATATATTTT.

The chain has TRBV14 and TRBJ2-3, with TRBD2 matching over 10 bases. The CDR3 covers 16 residues. From germline, CDR1 is SGHDN and CDR2 FVKESK. J gave up 3 bases and V 1 base, and 4 bases lay outside the gene matches. The CDR3 protein is CASSQVSLAGTDTQYF. The CDR3 DNA reads as TGTGCCAGCAGCCAAGTCTCACTAGCGGGGACAGATACGCAGTATTTT.

The chain has TRBV5-1 and TRBJ2-7; D call uncertain. Germline lookup yields CDR1 SGHRS and CDR2 YFSETQ. The CDR3 runs 15 residues. Trimming removed 4 bases from V and 5 bases from J, with 19 bases in between. The CDR3 DNA sequence: TGCGCCAGCAGCCTAGAACCAGGCCATGAAGACGAGCAGTACTTC. Translation gives CASSLEPGHEDEQYF.

This clone was seen a handful of times. The chain uses TRBV27 and TRBJ2-7; TRBD1 agrees at 10 bases. V lost 4 bases and J lost 3; bases outside the gene matches: 12. The CDR3 is made up of 17 amino acids. Germline loops: CDR1 MNHEY, CDR2 SMNVEV (reference sequence). This CDR3 reads CASSSIVPGTGDYEQYF. In DNA, the CDR3 is TGTGCCAGCAGTTCCATCGTTCCCGGGACAGGGGACTACGAGCAGTACTTC.

This clone is a singleton in its sample. The J gene is TRBJ2-1, the V gene TRBV7-9; the D gene is possibly TRBD1 (6 bases). The CDR3 runs to 15 residues. V was pared by 5 bases and J by 5 bases, with 16 bases between. Germline assignment: CDR1 SEHNR and CDR2 FQNEAQ (reference sequence). Written as DNA, the CDR3 is TGTGCCAGCAGCCTGACAGGAGACTCGCACAATGAGCAGTTCTTC. Protein: CASSLTGDSHNEQFF.

This clone occurred a few times. This chain uses TRBV6-5 with TRBJ1-5, with 7 bases aligning to TRBD1. Germline-derived CDR1 and CDR2 are MNHEY and SVGAGI. J was trimmed by 11 bases and V by 4 bases; bases with no gene match: 8. The CDR3 has 13 residues. CDR3 bases: TGTGCCAGCAGTTCCAGGGGGAATTTTGCCCAGCATTTT. It is translated as CASSSRGNFAQHF.

The rearrangement links TRBV7-9 to TRBJ1-1; tentative D call: TRBD1 (6 bases). Germline values: CDR1 SEHNR, CDR2 FQNEAQ (reference sequence). This CDR3 comprises 14 residues. Trimming took 2 bases from V and 2 from J, leaving 9 bases between them. The CDR3 DNA sequence: TGTGCCAGCAGCTTAAGGGGGGCCAACACTGAAGCTTTCTTT. It codes for CASSLRGANTEAFF.

The V gene is TRBV6-5, the J gene TRBJ1-4; possibly TRBD1 for D (5 bases). The CDR3 length is 15 residues. Trimming left V 3 bases short and J 5 bases short, with 13 bases between. Germline V gives CDR1 MNHEY, CDR2 SVGAGI. CDR3 sequence reads: CASSYRGQGNEKLFF. The CDR3 bases are TGTGCCAGCAGTTATCGCGGGCAGGGAAATGAAAAACTGTTTTTT.

The genes are TRBV27 and TRBJ2-2; 9 positions match TRBD1. Germline V CDR1 and CDR2: MNHEY, SMNVEV (reference sequence). V was pared by 7 bases and J by 9 bases, with 6 bases of the junction left unmatched. The CDR3 contains 13 residues. Written as DNA, the CDR3 is TGTGCCAGCACGATGACAGGGGGTAGGGAGCTGTTTTTT. This translates into CASTMTGGRELFF.

This clone was observed a handful of times. This chain links TRBV18 with TRBJ1-2, with TRBD1 matching 9 bases. Germline V gene sequence: CDR1 KGHSH, CDR2 LQKENI. The CDR3 is 14 amino acids. With V trimmed by 3 bases and J by 6 bases, 5 bases remained unmatched. The CDR3 loop is CASSPGQGIDGYTF. The CDR3 nucleotides read TGTGCCAGCTCACCGGGACAGGGTATTGATGGCTACACCTTC.

This clone has only one observation. The rearrangement links TRBV29-1 to TRBJ2-3; 10 bases map to TRBD2. CDR1 is SQVTM and CDR2 is ANQGSEA in the germline V gene. V gave up 6 bases and J gave up 4 bases; unmatched junction bases: 10. The CDR3 runs to 15 residues. The CDR3 DNA sequence: TGCAGCGTGATTAGGGGGACTAGCGTAGCAGATACGCAGTATTTT. It specifies CSVIRGTSVADTQYF.

The V and J genes are TRBV6-1 and TRBJ2-1; a possible D gene is TRBD2 (6 bases). The CDR3 is 15 residues long. The V and J ends lost 3 bases and 2 bases respectively, with 11 bases between them. The germline V gene encodes CDR1 MNHNS and CDR2 SASEGT. Here the CDR3 DNA reads TGTGCCAGCAGTGAGCAAGCGGGTGCCTACAATGAGCAGTTCTTC. It codes for CASSEQAGAYNEQFF.

The rearrangement joins TRBV7-9 to TRBJ2-2; a weak D match, TRBD2 (5 bases). The CDR3 runs to 14 residues. The V end lost 5 bases, the J end lost 4 bases, and 11 bases lay between the germline ends. Germline assignment: CDR1 SEHNR and CDR2 FQNEAQ (reference sequence). DNA for the CDR3: TGTGCCAGCAGCGAAGGACTGGGCACCGGGGAGCTGTTTTTT. Translating it yields CASSEGLGTGELFF.

This clone was observed once. This rearrangement joins TRBV5-1 to TRBJ2-3; D is unresolved. The CDR3 is 14 amino acids. V was clipped by 0 bases and J by 0 bases, with 5 bases between them. Germline-derived CDR1 and CDR2 are SGHRS and YFSETQ. DNA of the CDR3: TGCGCCAGCAGCTTGGAGCAAAGCACAGATACGCAGTATTTT. Translated: CASSLEQSTDTQYF.

This clone was picked up a small number of times. The rearrangement uses TRBV15 and TRBJ2-1, with 16 nucleotides matching TRBD2. With 0 bases clipped from V and 5 bases from J, the junction kept 4 bases outside the gene matches. CDR3 length: 18 residues. Looked up from germline, CDR1 is LNHNV and CDR2 is YYDKDF (reference sequence). CDR3 protein: CATSRDGTSGRGNNEQFF. The CDR3 nucleotides are TGTGCCACCAGCAGAGACGGGACTAGCGGGAGGGGAAACAATGAGCAGTTCTTC.

V usage is TRBV7-2 and J usage is TRBJ1-5; D is uncertain. CDR1 is SGHTA and CDR2 is FQGNSA in the germline V gene. This CDR3 comprises 14 residues. Trimming pared 3 bases from V and 3 bases from J, leaving 9 bases between. For the CDR3, the DNA is TGTGCCAGCAGCTTTTCCAATTTCAATCAGCCCCAGCATTTT. Its translation is CASSFSNFNQPQHF.

CDR3 nucleotides: TGTGCCAGCAGGTCGCCACAGTCTGGGGCCAACGTCCTGACTTTC. Encoded protein: CASRSPQSGANVLTF. The chain combines TRBV6-5 with TRBJ2-6; no definite D call. Germline V gene sequence: CDR1 MNHEY, CDR2 SVGAGI. The CDR3 consists of 15 residues. Between the trimmed V and J ends, which lost 6 bases and 1 base, there was a span of 10 bases.

The V and J genes are TRBV6-6 and TRBJ2-2, with TRBD2 identical over 8 bases. Trimming cost V 4 bases and J 12 bases; bases outside gene matches: 16. Germline CDR1 and CDR2: MNHNY and SVGAGI (reference sequence). The CDR3 is made up of 16 amino acids. The CDR3 region has the DNA TGTGCCAGCAGTTCTCTTTTAGCCGACTCGGGGGGGAAGCTGTTTTTT. Its translation: CASSSLLADSGGKLFF.

The CDR3 reads CASSFRRELGEQFF. For the CDR3, the DNA is TGTGCCAGCAGTTTTCGACGGGAGCTAGGTGAGCAGTTCTTC. The rearrangement joins TRBV28 to TRBJ2-1; D perhaps matches TRBD2 (6 bases). From germline, CDR1 is MDHEN and CDR2 SYDVKM. Trimming took 3 bases from V and 9 from J, leaving 15 bases between them. There are 14 residues in the CDR3.

This clone was observed once. This chain connects TRBV28 to TRBJ1-1; 7 nucleotides agree with TRBD1. Germline CDR1 and CDR2: MDHEN and SYDVKM. This CDR3 spans 15 amino acids. The V and J ends lost 5 bases and 0 bases, in that order; junction bases with no gene match: 6. The DNA of the CDR3 is TGTGCCAGCAGTCCCTCGGACAGGATGAACACTGAAGCTTTCTTT. Translation: CASSPSDRMNTEAFF.

V usage is TRBV4-2 and J usage is TRBJ2-1, with D uncertain. V was pared by 1 base and J by 7 bases, with 17 bases between. The V gene's germline CDR1 is LGHNA and CDR2 YNFKEQ. The CDR3 runs 16 residues. The CDR3 here is CASSQAVSEDQNEQFF. Here the CDR3 DNA reads TGTGCCAGCAGCCAAGCCGTGAGCGAGGACCAAAATGAGCAGTTCTTC.

V usage is TRBV28 and J usage is TRBJ2-1, with 11 positions matching TRBD1. The germline CDR1 and CDR2 sequences are MDHEN and SYDVKM. Germline trimming cut 4 bases from V and 4 bases from J; bases unmatched to any gene: 6. The CDR3 extends over 16 amino acids. The CDR3 DNA sequence: TGTGCCAGCAGTTCTCCGGGACAGGGGGATTACAATGAGCAGTTCTTC. Its protein is CASSSPGQGDYNEQFF.

The rearrangement joins TRBV2 to TRBJ2-7; a weak D match, TRBD2 (5 bases). V lost 7 bases and J 6 bases, leaving 19 bases between the germline ends. CDR3 length: 14 amino acids. Germline values: CDR1 SNHLY, CDR2 FYNNEI. The CDR3 DNA reads as TGTGCCAGCAAGCGGACGAAGGTCCCCGGCGAGCAGTACTTC. It is translated as CASKRTKVPGEQYF. Based on the CDR3 plus reference TRBV2 and TRBJ2-7, the full variable domain is EPEVTQTPSHQVTQMGQEVILRCVPISNHLYFYWYRQILGQKVEFLVSFYNNEISEKSEIFDDQFSVERPDGSNFTLKIRSTKLEDSAMYFCASKRTKVPGEQYFGPGTRLTVT.